Each of the 22 T cell receptor beta chains below was sequenced from the same sample in a study of shared clonotypes between healthy human individuals. Here immunoSEQ multiplex PCR was the method, and the copy in TCRdb shows in-frame clones only, minus some. This sample has about 690,000 clones, with about 90% found just once. Sequencing used memory CD8+ T cells from PBMCs. Subset here: CD45RO+ cells pooled with CCR7-negative TemRA cells. The source of these receptors is a man between 18 and 29 years old in good health. Some clones in this sample may be carry-over from other donors' samples.

CDR3 in DNA: TGTGCCAGCAGGATCAGAGGAGGGATGGGGTACGAGCAGTACTTC. This sequence encodes CASRIRGGMGYEQYF. V and J are TRBV6-5 and TRBJ2-7, with D perhaps TRBD2 (6 bases). Per germline, CDR1 MNHEY and CDR2 SVGAGI. The CDR3 extends over 15 amino acids. Trimming shortened V by 6 bases and J by 4 bases, and 19 bases separated the two germline ends.

This chain connects TRBV27 to TRBJ2-1, with a tentative D call TRBD2 (5 bases). The CDR3 sequence is 13 residues long. Per the germline V gene, CDR1 is MNHEY and CDR2 is SMNVEV (reference sequence). Between the trimmed V and J ends, which lost 3 bases and 4 bases, there was a span of 7 bases. CDR3 region: CASSFREYNEQFF. CDR3 coding DNA: TGTGCCAGCAGTTTTCGGGAATACAATGAGCAGTTCTTC.

V is TRBV6-6 and J is TRBJ2-5, with D perhaps TRBD1 (5 bases). The CDR3 is 14 residues long. CDR1 is MNHNY, CDR2 SVGAGI, per germline (reference sequence). V dropped 0 bases and J dropped 4 bases, with 9 bases sitting between them. The CDR3 DNA reads TGTGCCAGCAGTTACTCTCTTACAGGAGAGACCCAGTACTTC. The encoded protein is CASSYSLTGETQYF.

This chain connects TRBV6-6 to TRBJ1-4; TRBD1 is a possible D gene (6 bases). Germline CDR1 MNHNY, CDR2 SVGAGI (reference sequence). V was shortened by 0 bases and J by 7 bases, with 15 bases between the two germline ends. CDR3 length: 16 residues. As DNA, the CDR3 is TGTGCCAGCAGTTACTCGAGCGGGGGCCCCCTTGAAAAACTGTTTTTT. Protein product: CASSYSSGGPLEKLFF.

The rearrangement uses TRBV13 and TRBJ2-1; D is ambiguous. Trimming left V 2 bases short and J 9 bases short, with 5 bases between. CDR3 length: 11 amino acids. CDR1 is PRHDT and CDR2 is FYEKMQ in the germline V gene (reference sequence). The CDR3 region is CASSLNLEQFF. For the CDR3, the DNA is TGTGCCAGCAGCTTAAACCTTGAGCAGTTCTTC.

V usage is TRBV11-1 and J usage is TRBJ2-7; D remains ambiguous. The CDR3 has 12 residues. V lost 1 base, J lost 6 bases, and 7 bases lay in between. Germline values: CDR1 SGHAT, CDR2 FQDESV (reference sequence). As DNA, the CDR3 is TGTGCCAGCAGCTTAGGGACGCGCGAGCAGTACTTC. Translating it yields CASSLGTREQYF.

The CDR3: CASSLQGVGTEAFF. As DNA, the CDR3 is TGCGCCAGCAGCCTACAAGGGGTAGGAACTGAAGCTTTCTTT. The chain carries TRBV4-1 and TRBJ1-1; D perhaps matches TRBD1 (5 bases). Germline V gene lookup returns CDR1 MGHRA and CDR2 YSYEKL. V lost 4 bases and J 5 bases, leaving 14 bases between the germline ends. This CDR3 is 14 amino acids long.

The chain uses TRBV19 and TRBJ1-1, with D uncertain. Trimming pared 3 bases from V and 6 bases from J, leaving 20 bases between. This CDR3 spans 16 amino acids. Germline assignment: CDR1 LNHDA and CDR2 SQIVND (reference sequence). CDR3 in DNA: TGTGCCAGTAGTATGCTACCCGCCCCACCCCGGTCTGAAGCTTTCTTT. This codes for CASSMLPAPPRSEAFF.

The genes are TRBV7-9 and TRBJ2-5; D perhaps matches TRBD1 (6 bases). Between the trimmed V and J ends, which lost 5 bases and 4 bases, there was a span of 17 bases. The germline V gene encodes CDR1 SEHNR and CDR2 FQNEAQ (reference sequence). The CDR3 consists of 15 residues. The DNA of the CDR3 is TGTGCCAGCAGCGCCTGGACAGCAAAAATAGAGACCCAGTACTTC. This codes for CASSAWTAKIETQYF.

The chain carries TRBV7-6 and TRBJ2-7; TRBD1 might be the D (5 bases). Trimming stripped 3 bases from V and 0 bases from J, with 9 bases between. The germline V gene has CDR1 SGHVS and CDR2 FNYEAQ. The CDR3 is 14 amino acids. The chain's CDR3 is CASSLGPGSYEQYF. CDR3 nucleotide sequence: TGTGCCAGCAGCTTGGGGCCGGGCTCCTACGAGCAGTACTTC. Full variable domain (remainder filled in from reference TRBV7-6 and TRBJ2-7): GAGVSQSPRYKVTKRGQDVALRCDPISGHVSLYWYRQALGQGPEFLTYFNYEAQQDKSGLPNDRFSAERPEGSISTLTIQRTEQRDSAMYRCASSLGPGSYEQYFGPGTRLTVT.

This clone was recorded once. V and J are TRBV10-3 and TRBJ1-1; a weak D match, TRBD1 (5 bases). The CDR3 is 14 amino acids. The germline V and J ends were trimmed by 6 bases and 1 base, with 12 bases remaining between them. Germline assignment: CDR1 ENHRY and CDR2 SYGVKD. The DNA for the CDR3 is TGTGCCATCAGCCTCGGTAGGGGGAACACTGAAGCTTTCTTT. It translates to CAISLGRGNTEAFF.

For this clone: Distinct nucleotide sequences in the sample also encode this CDR3. This sequence joins TRBV6-5 and TRBJ1-1, with D perhaps TRBD1 (5 bases). Per germline, CDR1 MNHEY and CDR2 SVGAGI. V shed 0 bases and J shed 4 bases, with 9 bases lying between them. This CDR3 has 14 amino acids. DNA for the CDR3: TGTGCCAGCAGTTACTCTCCCGGGGGCACTGAAGCTTTCTTT. Its protein product is CASSYSPGGTEAFF.

The chain employs TRBV7-9 and TRBJ1-5; D unclear. V was clipped by 5 bases and J by 7 bases, with 15 bases between them. CDR1 is SEHNR, CDR2 FQNEAQ, per germline (reference sequence). The CDR3 spans 14 residues. The CDR3 DNA is TGTGCCAGCAGCGCCAGCGGGGAGATACAGCCCCAGCATTTT. The encoded protein is CASSASGEIQPQHF.

This chain joins TRBV29-1 and TRBJ2-1, with TRBD2 identical over 7 bases. This CDR3 comprises 14 residues. Germline values: CDR1 SQVTM, CDR2 ANQGSEA. The V gene end was trimmed by 7 bases and the J gene end by 7 bases; junction bases not matched to a gene: 13. The CDR3 spells CSARGGAGSNEQFF. CDR3 bases: TGCAGCGCCCGCGGGGGAGCGGGATCTAATGAGCAGTTCTTC.

J is TRBJ2-3 and V is TRBV7-9; D remains ambiguous. The CDR3 spans 12 residues. CDR1 is SEHNR and CDR2 is FQNEAQ in the germline V gene (reference sequence). Trimming pared 2 bases from V and 11 bases from J, leaving 11 bases between. The CDR3 spells CASSLPGREQYF. The CDR3 bases are TGTGCCAGCAGCTTACCTGGGCGTGAGCAGTATTTT.

This sequence joins TRBV5-1 and TRBJ2-1; tentatively, D is TRBD2 (6 bases). Germline V gives CDR1 SGHRS, CDR2 YFSETQ. This CDR3 region has 16 residues. V was trimmed by 4 bases and J by 5 bases, leaving 19 bases between them. DNA for the CDR3: TGCGCCAGCAGCAGGTCCTTAGCGGCCCTAAACAATGAGCAGTTCTTC. Amino acids: CASSRSLAALNNEQFF.

The DNA of the CDR3 is TGTGCCAGCAGTGCTCCGGGACAGGGGGTCGGTGAGCAGTTCTTC. Translated, it gives CASSAPGQGVGEQFF. V gene TRBV6-1 combines with J gene TRBJ2-1, with 11 bases identical to TRBD1. The V segment lost 4 bases and the J segment 9 bases; nucleotides outside the gene matches: 8. CDR1 and CDR2 from the germline V gene are MNHNS and SASEGT. There are 15 residues in the CDR3.

A word on this clone: Its ends do not fully match the called genes, so a read error is possible. The chain carries TRBV6-6 and TRBJ2-7; tentatively, D is TRBD1 (6 bases). The CDR3 spans 12 residues. In germline, CDR1 is MNHNY, CDR2 SVGAGI (reference sequence). In DNA, the CDR3 is TGTGCCAGCAGTAACTCAGGGGACGAGCAGTACTTC. Translating it yields CASSNSGDEQYF.

Here the CDR3 reads CASTGGVADTQYF. The CDR3 DNA sequence: TGTGCCAGCACTGGGGGGGTGGCAGATACGCAGTATTTT. The chain combines TRBV9 with TRBJ2-3, with 7 nucleotides matching TRBD2. This CDR3 has 13 amino acids. Trimming removed 6 bases from V and 4 bases from J; junction bases left unmatched: 5. Germline V lookup: CDR1 SGDLS, CDR2 YYNGEE.

CDR3 loop: CAISGPGQGRNTEAFF. The DNA for the CDR3 is TGTGCCATCAGTGGGCCGGGACAGGGAAGAAACACTGAAGCTTTCTTT. The chain carries TRBV10-3 and TRBJ1-1; 9 positions agree with TRBD1. With V trimmed by 4 bases and J by 2 bases, 8 bases remained unmatched. Germline V CDR1 and CDR2: ENHRY, SYGVKD. This CDR3 region has 16 residues.

This chain joins TRBV5-4 and TRBJ1-1; 10 bases are shared with TRBD1. V gave up 3 bases and J gave up 1 base; unmatched junction bases: 3. The CDR3 runs to 15 residues. Per germline, CDR1 SGHNT and CDR2 YYREEE (reference sequence). CDR3 coding DNA: TGTGCCAGCAGCTGGGGACAGGGGCAGAACACTGAAGCTTTCTTT. It is translated as CASSWGQGQNTEAFF.

The sample holds one count of this clone. This chain joins TRBV27 and TRBJ2-5; TRBD1 matches at 10 bases. V was pared by 5 bases and J by 5 bases, with 17 bases of the junction left unmatched. Germline lookup yields CDR1 MNHEY and CDR2 SMNVEV (reference sequence). The CDR3 runs to 18 residues. CDR3 protein: CASSPSTPTGGEFETQYF. The CDR3 DNA follows: TGTGCCAGCAGTCCTTCCACCCCGACAGGGGGCGAGTTCGAGACCCAGTACTTC.